The 22 T cell receptor beta chains below were found in one sample sequenced in a study of early T cells in non-severe SARS-CoV-2 infection. In TCRdb, the 5' RACE reads were re-called with MiXCR into one record per CDR3 protein. The sample has more than 60,000 distinct CDR3 sequences; less than 15% are singletons. Sequenced material: whole blood. The receptors here all came from an adult who was a healthcare worker with PCR-confirmed SARS-CoV-2 infection or an uninfected control (not recorded which).

The chain couples TRBV27 to TRBJ2-2; D possibly corresponds to TRBD1 (6 bases). The CDR3 is 15 amino acids. The V end was cut by 2 bases, the J end by 7 bases, with 14 bases between. Germline V lookup: CDR1 MNHEY, CDR2 SMNVEV (reference sequence). Here the CDR3 DNA reads TGTGCCAGCAGTTTAAGGACAGCCGAGGGCGGGGAGCTGTTTTTT. This translates into CASSLRTAEGGELFF.

This clonotype was observed a few times. The rearrangement uses TRBV7-2 and TRBJ2-1; TRBD2 matches at 11 bases. Germline V CDR1 and CDR2: SGHTA, FQGNSA. The V and J ends lost 3 bases and 4 bases, in that order; junction bases with no gene match: 8. The CDR3 is 17 residues long. This chain's CDR3 is CASSFPTSGRVYNEQFF. DNA for the CDR3: TGTGCCAGCAGCTTTCCCACTAGCGGGAGAGTTTACAATGAGCAGTTCTTC.

This clonotype was counted between two and nine times. The V and J genes are TRBV3-1 and TRBJ2-7, with 7 bases aligning to TRBD1. The ends lost 6 bases at V and 0 bases at J; junction bases unmatched: 8. The CDR3 spans 15 residues. CDR1 is LGHDT and CDR2 is YNNKEL in the germline V gene (reference sequence). The chain's CDR3 is CASSPTGVSSYEQYF. DNA of the CDR3: TGTGCCAGCAGTCCTACAGGGGTGAGCTCCTACGAGCAGTACTTC.

The sample holds a few counts of this clonotype. The rearrangement links TRBV12-3 or TRBV12-4 to TRBJ2-2, with TRBD2 matching 8 bases. The CDR3 loop spans 16 amino acids. V dropped 3 bases and J dropped 9; count of bases not matched to a gene: 12. The CDR3 reads CASSFLIGTSDRELFF. The DNA for the CDR3 is TGTGCCAGCAGTTTTCTCATTGGGACTAGTGACAGGGAGCTGTTTTTT.

In this sample, this clonotype turned up many times. CDR3 in amino acids: CATSAQREITDTQYF. The CDR3, as DNA: TGTGCCACCAGTGCTCAGCGGGAGATCACAGATACGCAGTATTTT. The chain joins TRBV24-1 to TRBJ2-3; 8 bases match TRBD2. V lost 5 bases to trimming and J lost 2 bases; unmatched junction nucleotides: 5. The CDR3 consists of 15 residues. Germline CDR1 KGHDR, CDR2 SFDVKD.

The V gene is TRBV7-9, the J gene TRBJ2-1; 8 bases are a match to TRBD2. V trimming: 8 bases; J trimming: 7 bases; junction bases outside the gene matches: 10. This CDR3 is built from 14 residues. Germline assignment: CDR1 SEHNR and CDR2 FQNEAQ (reference sequence). CDR3 sequence reads: CASSILAGPNEQFF. CDR3 sequence (DNA): TGTGCCAGCTCCATTTTAGCGGGGCCAAATGAGCAGTTCTTC.

This chain joins TRBV14 and TRBJ1-1, with D unclear. There are 13 residues in the CDR3. V was clipped by 1 base and J by 5 bases, with 8 bases between them. Germline V gene lookup returns CDR1 SGHDN and CDR2 FVKESK. The CDR3 reads CASSQAQRTEAFF. CDR3 sequence (DNA): TGTGCCAGCAGCCAAGCGCAGAGGACTGAAGCTTTCTTT.

In its sample, this clonotype was seen a few times. V gene TRBV30 combines with J gene TRBJ2-2; D remains unclear. The germline CDR1 and CDR2 sequences are GTSNPN and SVGIG (reference sequence). V lost 1 base, J lost 6 bases, and 9 bases lay in between. The CDR3 runs to 13 residues. This chain's CDR3 is CAWSGVGPGELFF. CDR3 nucleotide sequence: TGTGCCTGGAGTGGTGTAGGACCCGGGGAGCTGTTTTTT.

This clonotype was observed at least ten times. The chain combines TRBV27 with TRBJ2-7; the D gene is possibly TRBD2 (5 bases). The CDR3 length is 13 residues. Trimming took 3 bases from V and 2 from J, leaving 8 bases between them. Germline CDR1 MNHEY, CDR2 SMNVEV (reference sequence). The chain's CDR3 is CASSLGVAYEQYF. CDR3 nucleotide sequence: TGTGCCAGCAGTTTGGGAGTAGCCTACGAGCAGTACTTC.

Ten or more counts support this clonotype. J is TRBJ1-4 and V is TRBV4-1; no clear D gene. Deletions cut 1 base from V and 6 bases from J, with 9 bases between. Germline V CDR1 and CDR2: MGHRA, YSYEKL. There are 14 residues in the CDR3. DNA for the CDR3: TGCGCCAGCAGCCAAGGCGGCGTGGATGAAAAACTGTTTTTT. It yields the protein CASSQGGVDEKLFF.

V and J are TRBV6-2 or TRBV6-3 and TRBJ2-1, with 10 bases identical to TRBD2. Germline V gives CDR1 MNHEY, CDR2 SVGEGT. V lost 8 bases, J lost 8 bases, and 6 bases stayed unmatched. This CDR3 is 13 amino acids long. CDR3 sequence (DNA): TGTGCCAGCGGTAGCGGGAGGAGCTATGAGCAGTTCTTC. The encoded protein is CASGSGRSYEQFF.

V is TRBV6-5 and J is TRBJ2-5; 8 bases map to TRBD1. J was trimmed by 2 bases and V by 2 bases; bases with no gene match: 7. Germline loops: CDR1 MNHEY, CDR2 SVGAGI. The CDR3 is made up of 16 amino acids. For the CDR3, the DNA is TGTGCCAGCAGTTACGCTATTGGGACAGGTCAAGAGACCCAGTACTTC. Its translation: CASSYAIGTGQETQYF.

A few counts support this clonotype. V gene TRBV7-9 combines with J gene TRBJ1-1; D is ambiguous. There are 13 residues in the CDR3. V gave up 2 bases and J gave up 3 bases, with 7 bases separating them. CDR1 and CDR2 (germline): SEHNR, FQNEAQ (reference sequence). CDR3 amino acids: CASSLREYTEAFF. DNA for the CDR3: TGTGCCAGCAGCTTACGGGAGTACACTGAAGCTTTCTTT. The full variable domain, in which reference TRBV7-9 and TRBJ1-1 provide the parts outside the CDR3, is DTGVSQNPRHKITKRGQNVTFRCDPISEHNRLYWYRQTLGQGPEFLTYFQNEAQLEKSRLLSDRFSAERPKGSFSTLEIQRTEQGDSAMYLCASSLREYTEAFFGQGTRLTVV.

Many counts were recorded for this clonotype. The CDR3, as DNA: TGCAGCGCGGCCCAGGGGACAAACACTGAAGCTTTCTTT. Residues: CSAAQGTNTEAFF. The V call is TRBV29-1, the J call TRBJ1-1; TRBD1 is a possible D gene (6 bases). The CDR3 is 13 amino acids. Trimming removed 7 bases from V and 2 bases from J, with 14 bases in between. Germline assignment: CDR1 SQVTM and CDR2 ANQGSEA. Complete variable domain (other parts from reference TRBV29-1 and TRBJ1-1): SAVISQKPSRDICQRGTSLTIQCQVDSQVTMMFWYRQQPGQSLTLIATANQGSEATYESGFVIDKFPISRPNLTFSTLTVSNMSPEDSSIYLCSAAQGTNTEAFFGQGTRLTVV.

At least ten counts were recorded for this clonotype. The chain uses TRBV5-6 and TRBJ2-2; D is unresolved. The germline CDR1 and CDR2 sequences are SGHDT and YYEEEE. This CDR3 contains 15 residues. Between the trimmed V and J ends, which lost 0 bases and 5 bases, there was a span of 11 bases. The chain's CDR3 is CASSLGHSPTGELFF. In nucleotides, the CDR3 is TGTGCCAGCAGCTTGGGTCACAGTCCTACCGGGGAGCTGTTTTTT. The full variable domain, completed using reference TRBV5-6 and TRBJ2-2, is DAGVTQSPTHLIKTRGQQVTLRCSPKSGHDTVSWYQQALGQGPQFIFQYYEEEERQRGNFPDRFSGHQFPNYSSELNVNALLLGDSALYLCASSLGHSPTGELFFGEGSRLTVL.

The genes are TRBV3-1 and TRBJ2-3; D unresolved. Trimming took 0 bases from V and 0 from J, leaving 4 bases between them. CDR1 and CDR2 from the germline V gene are LGHDT and YNNKEL (reference sequence). The CDR3 sequence is 14 residues long. CDR3 in amino acids: CASSQDLSTDTQYF. As DNA, the CDR3 is TGTGCCAGCAGCCAAGACCTGAGCACAGATACGCAGTATTTT.

The chain is built from TRBV20-1 and TRBJ2-1; possible D gene TRBD2, 6 bases. The V gene lost 5 bases and the J gene lost 7 bases, with 12 bases spanning the gap. Per germline, CDR1 DFQATT and CDR2 SNEGSKA (reference sequence). This CDR3 has 12 residues. The CDR3 sequence: CSAADGGNEQFF. In DNA form, the CDR3 reads TGCAGTGCTGCAGACGGGGGAAATGAGCAGTTCTTC.

This clonotype occurred a few times. The chain uses TRBV7-9 and TRBJ1-2, with D uncertain. Germline CDR1 reads SEHNR; CDR2 reads FQNEAQ (reference sequence). V lost 5 bases to trimming and J lost 11 bases, with 27 bases between them. The CDR3 is made up of 16 amino acids. The CDR3 nucleotides read TGTGCCAGCAGCCATAAGAATCAAGGGTTCTTCAAGGAATACACCTTC. Its protein product is CASSHKNQGFFKEYTF.

This clonotype has a handful of counts. This chain uses TRBV20-1 with TRBJ1-1, with a weak D call TRBD1 (6 bases). V shed 5 bases and J shed 7 bases, with 17 bases lying between them. Germline-derived CDR1 and CDR2 are DFQATT and SNEGSKA (reference sequence). CDR3 size: 13 residues. CDR3 nucleotide sequence: TGCAGTGCTCAACTTTCCGGGACAAATGAAGCTTTCTTT. It is translated as CSAQLSGTNEAFF.

This clonotype was counted many times. The chain recombines TRBV18 with TRBJ1-1, with TRBD1 matching 8 bases. The V and J ends lost 4 bases and 1 base, in that order; junction bases with no gene match: 5. CDR1 KGHSH and CDR2 LQKENI come from the germline V gene. The CDR3 spans 15 residues. In DNA, the CDR3 is TGTGCCAGCTCACGGGACAGGCCCTCGAACACTGAAGCTTTCTTT. It specifies CASSRDRPSNTEAFF.

In its sample, this clonotype was seen many times. V gene TRBV28 combines with J gene TRBJ2-7; the match to TRBD2 covers 14 bases. After removal of 5 bases from V and 6 bases from J, the junction contained 3 bases not matched to a gene. Germline CDR1 and CDR2: MDHEN and SYDVKM. The CDR3 is 14 amino acids. The CDR3 sequence: CASSLGLAGGEQYF. DNA for the CDR3: TGTGCCAGCAGTCTTGGACTAGCGGGAGGCGAGCAGTACTTC.

The chain combines TRBV3-1 with TRBJ1-6; D is possibly TRBD1 (6 bases). The CDR3 consists of 12 residues. V lost 3 bases, J lost 13 bases, and 10 bases lay in between. In germline, CDR1 is LGHDT, CDR2 YNNKEL (reference sequence). CDR3 sequence reads: CASSQNRAPLHF. The CDR3 DNA reads TGTGCCAGCAGCCAGAACAGGGCTCCCCTCCACTTT.